This passage covers 29 T cell receptor beta chains from one sample sequenced in a study of blood T cells in healthy people across ages. Next came a second PCR, run for about 6 to 12 cycles, which used a sample-barcoded 5' primer along with a J-beta primer mix. TCRdb re-called the 5' RACE reads with MiXCR, one entry per CDR3 protein. The data hold about 510,000 distinct CDR3 sequences, with roughly a quarter observed a single time. These sequences were also reported in another study, on T cells of mothers and their children.

The material sequenced was blood. The source is a boy aged 2 to 10 in good health.

The rearrangement joins TRBV7-6 to TRBJ2-1, with 9 bases lining up with TRBD2. Germline CDR1 is SGHVS and CDR2 is FNYEAQ. Germline trimming cut 1 base from V and 10 bases from J; bases unmatched to any gene: 11. This CDR3 contains 16 residues. CDR3 region: CASSLGSGGLANEQFF. CDR3 in DNA: TGTGCCAGCAGCTTAGGGAGTGGGGGACTAGCTAACGAGCAGTTCTTC.

The V and J genes are TRBV12-3 or TRBV12-4 and TRBJ2-1; the match to TRBD2 covers 10 bases. The J call is doubtful: the DNA matches TRBJ2-7 better. This CDR3 has 15 amino acids. The CDR3: CASSFGTSGTSQQYF. The DNA for the CDR3 is TGTGCCAGCAGTTTTGGTACTAGCGGGACGTCTCAGCAGTACTTC.

The rearrangement joins TRBV20-1 to TRBJ2-5; D remains unclear. The CDR3 has 14 amino acids. The germline V and J ends were trimmed by 6 bases and 5 bases, with 19 bases remaining between them. In germline, CDR1 is DFQATT, CDR2 SNEGSKA (reference sequence). This CDR3 is CSAKRTLGLETQYF. The CDR3 region has the DNA TGCAGTGCGAAACGGACGTTGGGGTTGGAGACCCAGTACTTC.

This clonotype showed up many times. The chain joins TRBV4-1 to TRBJ1-2; D is ambiguous. CDR3 length equals 14 residues. Trimming shortened V by 0 bases and J by 4 bases, and 9 bases separated the two germline ends. Germline V CDR1 and CDR2: MGHRA, YSYEKL. Here the CDR3 reads CASSQDPGTYGYTF. The CDR3 nucleotides are TGCGCCAGCAGCCAAGACCCGGGAACCTATGGCTACACCTTC.

V usage is TRBV27 and J usage is TRBJ2-4; D might be TRBD2 (6 bases). The CDR3 length is 14 residues. Trimming cost V 3 bases and J 8 bases, with 14 bases left between them. Germline V gene lookup returns CDR1 MNHEY and CDR2 SMNVEV (reference sequence). The DNA of the CDR3 is TGTGCCAGCAGTTTTGGGGGGTTGGGTTACATTCAGTACTTC. This encodes CASSFGGLGYIQYF.

The chain links TRBV5-4 to TRBJ2-4, with D perhaps TRBD1 or TRBD2 (5 bases each). Germline lookup yields CDR1 SGHNT and CDR2 YYREEE (reference sequence). The V end lost 5 bases, the J end lost 6 bases, and 18 bases lay between the germline ends. This CDR3 region has 15 residues. The CDR3 protein is CASSSLGDMSNIQYF. Here the CDR3 DNA reads TGTGCCAGCAGTTCGCTGGGGGATATGTCAAACATTCAGTACTTC. Combining the CDR3 with reference TRBV5-4 and TRBJ2-4 gives the whole variable domain ETGVTQSPTHLIKTRGQQVTLRCSSQSGHNTVSWYQQALGQGPQFIFQYYREEENGRGNFPPRFSGLQFPNYSSELNVNALELDDSALYLCASSSLGDMSNIQYFGAGTRLSVL.

The chain joins TRBV30 to TRBJ1-1; D unclear. Trimming took 2 bases from V and 2 from J, leaving 6 bases between them. Germline lookup yields CDR1 GTSNPN and CDR2 SVGIG (reference sequence). The CDR3 extends over 12 amino acids. The CDR3 loop reads CAWSRTNTEAFF. CDR3 nucleotide sequence: TGTGCCTGGAGTCGGACTAACACTGAAGCTTTCTTT.

CDR3 amino acids: CASSPTFAGNTDTQYF. The CDR3 region has the DNA TGTGCCAGCAGCCCGACATTCGCAGGGAACACAGATACGCAGTATTTT. V is TRBV7-8 and J is TRBJ2-3; possible D gene TRBD1, 5 bases. V lost 5 bases, J lost 2 bases, and 17 bases lay in between. Germline V gives CDR1 SGHVS, CDR2 FQNEAQ. The CDR3 loop spans 16 amino acids.

This chain joins TRBV3-1 and TRBJ1-2, with D possibly TRBD1 on 5 matching bases. With 3 bases removed from V and 8 bases from J, the gap between germline ends came to 13 bases. CDR3 length equals 13 residues. Looked up from germline, CDR1 is LGHDT and CDR2 is YNNKEL (reference sequence). The CDR3 DNA is TGTGCCAGCAGCCATCGGGACCTTTTGGGCTACACCTTC. It specifies CASSHRDLLGYTF.

This clonotype has more than one count but fewer than ten. This chain links TRBV7-2 with TRBJ1-2, with TRBD1 matching 7 bases. With V trimmed by 4 bases and J by 1 base, 15 bases remained unmatched. The length of the CDR3 is 18 residues. Germline V gene data show CDR1 as SGHTA and CDR2 as FQGNSA. The CDR3 reads CASSSVPGQKSLNYGYTF. In DNA form, the CDR3 reads TGTGCCAGCAGCTCCGTCCCGGGACAGAAATCCCTTAACTATGGCTACACCTTC.

J is TRBJ2-3 and V is TRBV19; TRBD1 might be the D (7 bases). Germline V gives CDR1 LNHDA, CDR2 SQIVND (reference sequence). V lost 3 bases and J 3 bases, leaving 13 bases between the germline ends. The CDR3 runs to 15 residues. CDR3 residues: CASSMVEGATDTQYF. In DNA, the CDR3 is TGTGCCAGTAGTATGGTGGAGGGGGCAACAGATACGCAGTATTTT.

This rearrangement joins TRBV9 to TRBJ2-5; 7 bases match TRBD1. V lost 6 bases and J lost 3; bases outside the gene matches: 5. Germline values: CDR1 SGDLS, CDR2 YYNGEE. This CDR3 has 13 amino acids. CDR3 residues: CASNQGEEETQYF. The CDR3 DNA follows: TGTGCCAGCAATCAGGGGGAAGAAGAGACCCAGTACTTC.

The chain carries TRBV9 and TRBJ2-2, with 7 bases matching TRBD2. The germline CDR1 and CDR2 sequences are SGDLS and YYNGEE. V lost 5 bases, J lost 2 bases, and 3 bases stayed unmatched. The CDR3 contains 14 residues. The CDR3: CASRSTSNTGELFF. The CDR3 coding sequence is TGTGCCAGCAGGTCGACTAGCAACACCGGGGAGCTGTTTTTT.

The chain uses TRBV11-1 and TRBJ1-2; the D gene is possibly TRBD1 (6 bases). The germline CDR1 and CDR2 sequences are SGHAT and FQDESV (reference sequence). CDR3 length equals 13 residues. The germline V and J ends were trimmed by 5 bases and 4 bases, with 11 bases remaining between them. The DNA of the CDR3 is TGTGCCAGCAGCACCCGGACAGCCTATGGCTACACCTTC. This codes for CASSTRTAYGYTF.

The J gene is TRBJ2-7, the V gene TRBV28; D is ambiguous. The CDR3 is 14 residues long. Germline CDR1 MDHEN, CDR2 SYDVKM. Trimming took 3 bases from V and 4 from J, leaving 13 bases between them. The CDR3 spells CASSFRLTKYEQYF. CDR3 nucleotides: TGTGCCAGCAGTTTTCGTCTCACAAAGTACGAGCAGTACTTC.

The CDR3 nucleotides read TGTGCCAGCAGCTTAGCGGCTAGCGGGAAATCAGATACGCAGTATTTT. Translating it yields CASSLAASGKSDTQYF. The chain uses TRBV11-1 and TRBJ2-3; 9 nucleotides match TRBD2. V was clipped by 0 bases and J by 4 bases; unmatched bases: 5. The CDR3 length is 16 residues. Germline V lookup: CDR1 SGHAT, CDR2 FQDESV (reference sequence).

This clonotype appeared a few times. The rearrangement uses TRBV20-1 and TRBJ1-5; 7 bases are a match to TRBD1. V gave up 1 base and J gave up 0 bases; unmatched junction bases: 9. Per the germline V gene, CDR1 is DFQATT and CDR2 is SNEGSKA (reference sequence). CDR3 length equals 17 residues. Here the CDR3 DNA reads TGCAGTGCTAGAGGGATCAGGACAGGCTTTAGCAATCAGCCCCAGCATTTT. Its translation is CSARGIRTGFSNQPQHF.

This clonotype was observed a few times. The CDR3 spells CASSYYSRTGGYEKLFF. CDR3 coding DNA: TGTGCCAGCAGTTACTACTCAAGAACAGGGGGCTATGAAAAACTGTTTTTT. This chain uses TRBV6-6 with TRBJ1-4, with 9 nucleotides matching TRBD1. The CDR3 is 17 amino acids. The germline V gene has CDR1 MNHNY and CDR2 SVGAGI (reference sequence). The trim removed 1 base at V and 6 bases at J, leaving 9 bases unmatched.

CDR3 bases: TGCAGTGGACGGCGCGGGGGAAAAGCTTTCTTT. The encoded protein is CSGRRGGKAFF. The chain joins TRBV20-1 to TRBJ1-1; D is possibly TRBD1 (5 bases). Germline V lookup: CDR1 DFQATT, CDR2 SNEGSKA (reference sequence). The CDR3 spans 11 residues. The ends were cut back, 7 bases at V and 9 bases at J, with 15 bases in the middle.

V usage is TRBV24-1 and J usage is TRBJ2-1; D is undetermined. Germline loops: CDR1 KGHDR, CDR2 SFDVKD. V was clipped by 3 bases and J by 10 bases, with 12 bases between them. This CDR3 has 13 residues. The CDR3 loop is CATSDPTLREQFF. The CDR3 DNA reads TGTGCCACCAGTGATCCCACCTTGAGGGAGCAGTTCTTC.

The rearrangement uses TRBV19 and TRBJ2-3; 8 bases are a match to TRBD1. The J segment lost 0 bases and the V segment lost 5 bases, leaving 10 bases of the junction unmatched. CDR3 length equals 17 residues. Per germline, CDR1 LNHDA and CDR2 SQIVND (reference sequence). DNA of the CDR3: TGTGCCAGTAGTTCATCGACAACAGGGGGGAGCACAGATACGCAGTATTTT. This codes for CASSSSTTGGSTDTQYF.

This chain links TRBV3-1 with TRBJ1-4; the D gene is possibly TRBD1 (5 bases). The CDR3 runs to 16 residues. The V end was cut by 0 bases, the J end by 8 bases, with 16 bases between. The germline CDR1 and CDR2 sequences are LGHDT and YNNKEL (reference sequence). The CDR3 loop is CASSQDRGRAKEKLFF. CDR3 nucleotides: TGTGCCAGCAGCCAAGATCGGGGCAGGGCCAAAGAAAAACTGTTTTTT.

The CDR3 loop is CAWSTGQGLIEAFF. CDR3 coding DNA: TGTGCCTGGAGTACTGGACAGGGTCTAATAGAAGCTTTCTTT. This chain uses TRBV30 with TRBJ1-1; 8 nucleotides line up with TRBD1. Germline V gives CDR1 GTSNPN, CDR2 SVGIG (reference sequence). Trimming at V came to 2 bases and at J to 8 bases, leaving 10 bases not matched to a gene. The CDR3 sequence is 14 residues long.

The chain employs TRBV18 and TRBJ2-5, with TRBD2 identical over 7 bases. The CDR3 contains 15 residues. The V segment lost 0 bases and the J segment 6 bases; nucleotides outside the gene matches: 7. The V gene's germline CDR1 is KGHSH and CDR2 LQKENI. The CDR3 protein is CASSPPRGFGKTQYF. CDR3 nucleotides: TGTGCCAGCTCACCACCGCGGGGGTTTGGAAAGACCCAGTACTTC.

This chain uses TRBV20-1 with TRBJ2-1, with 12 bases lining up with TRBD2. V shed 1 base, J shed 0 bases, and the junction held 7 bases outside the gene matches. The CDR3 sequence is 18 residues long. Germline V gene sequence: CDR1 DFQATT, CDR2 SNEGSKA (reference sequence). CDR3 loop: CSARGLAGDMSSYNEQFF. Written as DNA, the CDR3 is TGCAGTGCTAGAGGACTAGCGGGGGATATGAGCTCCTACAATGAGCAGTTCTTC.

The rearrangement uses TRBV6-6 and TRBJ2-5; 10 bases fit TRBD2. V was pared by 4 bases and J by 1 base, with 3 bases of the junction left unmatched. Germline V gives CDR1 MNHNY, CDR2 SVGAGI (reference sequence). This CDR3 is built from 15 residues. In nucleotides, the CDR3 is TGTGCCAGCAGTTTCTCTAGCGGGGGCCAAGAGACCCAGTACTTC. This gives the protein CASSFSSGGQETQYF.

The CDR3, as DNA: TGTGCCAGCAGTGACGGGGGGAGCTCTGGGGCCAACGTCCTGACTTTC. Translating gives CASSDGGSSGANVLTF. The rearrangement links TRBV6-4 to TRBJ2-6; a weak D match, TRBD2 (6 bases). Looked up from germline, CDR1 is MRHNA and CDR2 is SNTAGT. V shed 2 bases and J shed 0 bases, with 8 bases lying between them. The CDR3 has 16 amino acids.

The J gene is TRBJ2-3, the V gene TRBV20-1; D is perhaps TRBD2 (6 bases). Germline V lookup: CDR1 DFQATT, CDR2 SNEGSKA (reference sequence). Deletions cut 3 bases from V and 1 base from J, with 14 bases between. There are 15 residues in the CDR3. The DNA for the CDR3 is TGCAGTGCTAGCCCCCGGGAGAGGGGCACAGATACGCAGTATTTT. Translating gives CSASPRERGTDTQYF.

J is TRBJ2-6 and V is TRBV10-3, with D unresolved. This CDR3 contains 16 residues. Germline values: CDR1 ENHRY, CDR2 SYGVKD. V was clipped by 4 bases and J by 0 bases, with 10 bases between them. The CDR3 DNA follows: TGTGCCATCAGTGTCGGGTACAGCTCTGGGGCCAACGTCCTGACTTTC. Protein sequence: CAISVGYSSGANVLTF.